This T cell receptor (beta chain) comes out of a study of T-cell reconstitution after alpha-beta-depleted transplantation in children. Trimming removed 0 bases at V and 0 bases at J, with 6 bases between. Germline V lookup: CDR1 LGHDT, CDR2 YNNKEL (reference sequence). The CDR3 is 15 residues long. This clonotype was recorded at least ten times. TCRbeta library preparation incorporated unique molecular identifiers. One entry per CDR3 protein results from TCRdb running MiXCR on the PCR reads. The repertoire holds 700,000 or so distinct CDR3 sequences, about an eighth seen once, with 0.79% in the top ten.

The clonotype comes from a girl under 10 years old with congenital amegakaryocytic thrombocytopenia, due to receive a stem cell transplant. The J gene is TRBJ1-5, the V gene TRBV3-1, with no clear D. This sample comprised PBMCs, obtained before TCRalphabeta/CD19-depleted stem cell transplant. The CDR3 DNA follows: TGTGCCAGCAGCCAAGATACGGGTAGCAATCAGCCCCAGCATTTT. Translated, it gives CASSQDTGSNQPQHF.